This T cell receptor (beta chain) was captured by sequencing in a study of blood T cell repertoires in COVID-19. The protocol was immunoSEQ multiplex PCR, while the TCRdb copy is restricted to in-frame clones and leaves out a portion. The sample lists roughly 120,000 clones, more than 75% occurring once. This clone appeared once. The sequenced sample was peripheral blood. The TCR sequence derives from a man aged 40-49 years with acute or convalescent COVID-19.

CDR3 nucleotide sequence: TGTGCCAGCTGTTTTGATCGGGGGGATGAAGCTTTCTTT. This translates into CASCFDRGDEAFF. J is TRBJ1-1 and V is TRBV2; D may be TRBD1 (5 bases). The CDR3 spans 13 residues. Germline CDR1 reads SNHLY; CDR2 reads FYNNEI. The V gene lost 8 bases and the J gene lost 7 bases, with 17 bases spanning the gap.